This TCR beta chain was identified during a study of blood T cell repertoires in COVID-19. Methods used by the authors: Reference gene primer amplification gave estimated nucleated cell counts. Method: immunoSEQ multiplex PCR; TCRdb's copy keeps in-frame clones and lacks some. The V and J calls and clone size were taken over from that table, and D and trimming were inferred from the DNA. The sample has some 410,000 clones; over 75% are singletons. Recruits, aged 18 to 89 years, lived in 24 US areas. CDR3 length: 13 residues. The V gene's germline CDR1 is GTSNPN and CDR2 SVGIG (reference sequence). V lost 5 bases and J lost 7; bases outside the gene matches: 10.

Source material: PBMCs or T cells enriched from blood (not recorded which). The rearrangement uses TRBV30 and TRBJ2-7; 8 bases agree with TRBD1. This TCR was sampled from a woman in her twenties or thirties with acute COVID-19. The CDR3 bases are TGTGCCTGGTCCCGGTGGACAGGGAATGAGCAGTACTTC. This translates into CAWSRWTGNEQYF.